Listed here is a single T cell receptor (beta chain). The source of the sample is a study of shared clonotypes between healthy human individuals. Each of the donors was a healthy adult who was HIV-negative and had not had a recent acute infection or vaccination. Adults of Caucasian background living in Nashville, Tennessee made up all donors. With unsorted samples, genomic DNA was obtained from tens of millions of PBMCs. From germline, CDR1 is MDHEN and CDR2 SYDVKM. This CDR3 comprises 11 residues. Trimming removed 2 bases at V and 6 bases at J, with 2 bases between. TCRdb's copy holds only in-frame clones and misses some; the assay was immunoSEQ multiplex PCR. The profile shows about 600,000 clones, around 76% of them singletons.

Sample: PBMCs. This chain links TRBV28 with TRBJ1-5; D call uncertain. This TCR was sampled from a woman aged 40 to 50 in good health. Some clones in this sample may be carry-over from other donors' samples. DNA of the CDR3: TGTGCCAGCAGTTTAACTCAGCCCCAGCATTTT. As protein: CASSLTQPQHF.